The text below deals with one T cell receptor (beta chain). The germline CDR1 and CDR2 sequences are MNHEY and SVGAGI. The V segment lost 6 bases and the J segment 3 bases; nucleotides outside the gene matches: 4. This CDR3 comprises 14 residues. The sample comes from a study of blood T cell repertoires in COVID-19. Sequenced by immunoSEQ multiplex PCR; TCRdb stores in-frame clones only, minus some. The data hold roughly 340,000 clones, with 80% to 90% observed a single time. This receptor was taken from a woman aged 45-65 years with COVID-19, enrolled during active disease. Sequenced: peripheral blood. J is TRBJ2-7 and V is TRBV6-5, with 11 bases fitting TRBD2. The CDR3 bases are TGTGCCAGCAGGACCGGGACTAGCGGCTACGAGCAGTACTTC. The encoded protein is CASRTGTSGYEQYF.